Sequencing of this T cell receptor beta chain was carried out in a study of human T cells and chemical hapten exposure. Whole-study context: Upper inner arm skin measuring around 2 cm by around 2 cm received 2% DPC for sensitization. Per-sample variation in TCR yield stemmed mainly from small pooled library volume differences. Study observations and caveats: Controls formed significantly fewer large CDR3 similarity clusters than expanded TCRs did.

The germline V and J ends were trimmed by 4 bases and 0 bases, with 15 bases remaining between them. The germline V gene encodes CDR1 KGHSH and CDR2 LQKENI. CDR3 length equals 16 residues. The time point was: pre-sensitization, week 0. Treatment described: therapeutic diphenylcyclopropenone sensitization with weekly scalp DPC. This clonotype was seen at least ten times. Its antigen is undetermined. The library gave individual cDNA molecules unique molecular identifiers. TCRdb independently ran MiXCR on the RACE reads; one entry per CDR3 protein. Of some 60,000 distinct CDR3 sequences listed, 11% are singletons.

The TCR sequence derives from a woman in her thirties or forties with alopecia areata. Some clones in this sample may be carry-over from other donors' samples. The material was whole blood, obtained in connection with sensitization to the hapten diphenylcyclopropenone (DPC). V usage is TRBV18 and J usage is TRBJ1-1, with D possibly TRBD1 on 5 matching bases. As DNA, the CDR3 is TGTGCCAGCTCACTGGGGATGGGGCAGGTGAACACTGAAGCTTTCTTT. Translation gives CASSLGMGQVNTEAFF.